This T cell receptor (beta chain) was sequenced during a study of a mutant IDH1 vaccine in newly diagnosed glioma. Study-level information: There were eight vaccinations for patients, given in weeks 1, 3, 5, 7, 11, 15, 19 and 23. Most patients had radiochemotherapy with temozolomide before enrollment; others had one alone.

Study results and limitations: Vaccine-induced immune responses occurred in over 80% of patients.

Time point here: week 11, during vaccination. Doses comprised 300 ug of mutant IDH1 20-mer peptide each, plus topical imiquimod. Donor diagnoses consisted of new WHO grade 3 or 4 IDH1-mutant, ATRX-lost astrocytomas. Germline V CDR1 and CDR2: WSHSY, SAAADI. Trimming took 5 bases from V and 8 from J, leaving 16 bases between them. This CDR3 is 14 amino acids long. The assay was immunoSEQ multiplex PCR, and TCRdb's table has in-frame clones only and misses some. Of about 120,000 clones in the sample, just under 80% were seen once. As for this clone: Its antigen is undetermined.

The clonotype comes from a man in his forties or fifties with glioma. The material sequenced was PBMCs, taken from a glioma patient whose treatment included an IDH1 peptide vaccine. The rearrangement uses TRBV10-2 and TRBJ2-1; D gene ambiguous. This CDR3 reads CASSKFGPWDEQFF. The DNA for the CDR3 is TGCGCCAGCAGTAAGTTTGGCCCGTGGGATGAGCAGTTCTTC.